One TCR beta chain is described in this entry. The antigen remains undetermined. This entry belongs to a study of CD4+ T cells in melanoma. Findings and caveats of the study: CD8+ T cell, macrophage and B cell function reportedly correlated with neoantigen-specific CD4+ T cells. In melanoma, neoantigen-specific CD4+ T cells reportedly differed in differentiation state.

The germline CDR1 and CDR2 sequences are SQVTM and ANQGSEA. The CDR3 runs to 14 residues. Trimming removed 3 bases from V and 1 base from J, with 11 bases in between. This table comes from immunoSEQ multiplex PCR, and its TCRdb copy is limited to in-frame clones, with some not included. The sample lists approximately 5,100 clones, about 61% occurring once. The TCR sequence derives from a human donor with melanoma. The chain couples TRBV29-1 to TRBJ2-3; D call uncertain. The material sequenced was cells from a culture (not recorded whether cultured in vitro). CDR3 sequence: CSVDPLFRTDTQYF. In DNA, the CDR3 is TGCAGCGTTGACCCCCTCTTCCGCACAGATACGCAGTATTTT.